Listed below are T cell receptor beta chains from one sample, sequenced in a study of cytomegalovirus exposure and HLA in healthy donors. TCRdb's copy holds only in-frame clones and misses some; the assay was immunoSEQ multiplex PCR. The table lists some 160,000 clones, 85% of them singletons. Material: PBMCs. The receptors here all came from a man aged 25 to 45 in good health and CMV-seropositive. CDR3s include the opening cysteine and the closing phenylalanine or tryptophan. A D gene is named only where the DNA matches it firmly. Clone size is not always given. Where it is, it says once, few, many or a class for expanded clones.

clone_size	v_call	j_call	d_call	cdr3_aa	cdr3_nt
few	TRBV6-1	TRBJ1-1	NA	CASSEGGTNTEAFF	TGTGCCAGCAGTGAGGGGGGAACCAACACTGAAGCTTTCTTT
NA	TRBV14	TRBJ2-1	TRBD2	CASSQWWRESDEQFF	TGTGCCAGCAGCCAATGGTGGCGGGAGTCGGATGAGCAGTTCTTC
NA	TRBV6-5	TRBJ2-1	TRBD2	CASSPTSGSFNEQFF	TGTGCCAGCAGTCCGACTAGCGGGAGTTTCAATGAGCAGTTCTTC
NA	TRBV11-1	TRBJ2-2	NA	CASSLGGNTGELFF	TGTGCCAGCAGCTTAGGGGGCAACACCGGGGAGCTGTTTTTT
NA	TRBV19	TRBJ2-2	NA	CASTSDSRNTGELFF	NA
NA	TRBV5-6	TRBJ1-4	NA	CASSLVQGLNEKLFF	TGTGCCAGCAGCTTGGTCCAGGGCCTAAATGAAAAACTGTTTTTT
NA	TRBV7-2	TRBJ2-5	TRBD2	CASSFAGDVETQYF	TGTGCCAGCAGCTTTGCGGGAGATGTGGAGACCCAGTACTTC
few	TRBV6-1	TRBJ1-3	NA	CASSEYFIGTSGNTIYF	TGTGCCAGCAGTGAATACTTCATTGGGACTTCTGGAAACACCATATATTTT
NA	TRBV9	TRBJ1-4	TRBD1	CASSAFGTGNEKLFF	TGTGCCAGCAGCGCCTTCGGGACAGGGAATGAAAAACTGTTTTTT
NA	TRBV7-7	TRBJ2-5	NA	CASSDRDQETQYF	TGTGCTAGCAGCGACAGAGACCAAGAGACCCAGTACTTC
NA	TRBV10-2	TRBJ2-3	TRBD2	CASSWEGRTDTQYF	TGCGCCAGCAGTTGGGAGGGCCGGACAGATACGCAGTATTTT
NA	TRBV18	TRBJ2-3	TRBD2	CASSPPGLAGGSRRDTQYF	TGTGCCAGCTCACCCCCGGGACTAGCGGGAGGGTCCCGCCGGGATACGCAGTATTTT
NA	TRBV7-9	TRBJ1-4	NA	CASSSGDGSVKKLFF	TGTGCCAGCAGCTCAGGGGACGGATCAGTGAAAAAACTGTTTTTT
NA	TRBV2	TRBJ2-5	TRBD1	CASWGQQETQYF	TGTGCCAGCTGGGGACAGCAAGAGACCCAGTACTTC
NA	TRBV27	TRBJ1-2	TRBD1	CASSSGGRSYGYTF	TGTGCCAGCAGCTCAGGGGGCCGCAGCTATGGCTACACCTTC
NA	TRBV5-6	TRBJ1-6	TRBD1	CASRSGTVNSPLHF	TGTGCCAGCAGATCGGGGACAGTTAATTCACCCCTCCACTTT
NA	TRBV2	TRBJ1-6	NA	CASRPTGNSPLHF	TGTGCCAGCAGACCTACAGGGAATTCACCCCTCCACTTT
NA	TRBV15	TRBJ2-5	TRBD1	CATSADRAQETQYF	TGTGCCACCAGCGCCGACAGGGCCCAAGAGACCCAGTACTTC
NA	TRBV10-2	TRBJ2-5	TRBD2	CASSLSGRAGTQYF	TGCGCCAGCAGTCTTAGCGGGAGAGCCGGGACCCAGTACTTC
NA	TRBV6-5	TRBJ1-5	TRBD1	CASRRQGKGNQPQHF	TGTGCCAGCAGGAGACAGGGTAAGGGCAATCAGCCCCAGCATTTT
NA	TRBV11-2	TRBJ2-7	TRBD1	CASSLTPRDSSSYEQYF	TGTGCCAGCAGCTTAACCCCAAGGGACAGTTCTTCCTACGAGCAGTACTTC
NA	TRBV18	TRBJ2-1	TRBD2	CASSLILPTSGRSYSNEQFF	TGTGCCAGCTCACTCATCCTACCGACTAGCGGGAGGAGTTATTCTAATGAGCAGTTCTTC
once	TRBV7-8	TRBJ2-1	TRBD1	CASSLLAGGFYNEQFF	TGTGCCAGCAGCTTGCTCGCAGGGGGCTTCTACAATGAGCAGTTCTTC
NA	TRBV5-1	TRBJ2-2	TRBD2	CASSQYLADFGELFF	TGCGCCAGCAGCCAATACCTAGCGGATTTCGGGGAGCTGTTTTTT
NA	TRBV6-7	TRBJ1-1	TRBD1	CASSEEQGVTKRNTEAFF	TGTGCCAGCAGTGAGGAACAGGGGGTAACTAAAAGGAACACTGAAGCTTTCTTT
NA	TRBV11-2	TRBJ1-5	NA	CASSLSTGGFPGNQPQHF	TGTGCCAGCAGCTTAAGTACGGGGGGCTTTCCCGGCAATCAGCCCCAGCATTTT
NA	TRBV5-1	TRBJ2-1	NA	CASSLDWGTGYNEQFF	TGCGCCAGCAGCTTGGATTGGGGTACGGGGTACAATGAGCAGTTCTTC
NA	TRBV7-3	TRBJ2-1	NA	CASSPRRIEGDLRNEQFF	TGTGCCAGCAGCCCGAGGAGGATAGAGGGAGATTTAAGAAATGAGCAGTTCTTC
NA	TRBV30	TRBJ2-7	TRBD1	CAWSPDRGYEQYF	TGTGCCTGGAGCCCAGACAGGGGATACGAGCAGTACTTC
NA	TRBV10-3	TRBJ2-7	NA	CAISPGQFFEQYF	TGTGCCATCAGTCCGGGACAATTTTTCGAGCAGTACTTC
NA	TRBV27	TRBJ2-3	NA	CASSLGAGSTDTQYF	TGTGCCAGCAGTTTAGGGGCGGGAAGCACAGATACGCAGTATTTT
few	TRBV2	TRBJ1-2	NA	CASSDPMTVTF	TGTGCCAGCAGCGATCCCATGACAGTCACCTTC
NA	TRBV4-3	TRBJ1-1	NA	CASSRRADGNTEAFF	TGCGCCAGCAGCCGGAGGGCGGACGGAAACACTGAAGCTTTCTTT
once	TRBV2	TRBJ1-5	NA	CASRQGTGEPQHF	TGTGCCAGCAGACAGGGCACGGGTGAGCCCCAGCATTTT
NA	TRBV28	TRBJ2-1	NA	CASSPRGEGNNEQFF	TGTGCCAGCAGTCCGAGGGGGGAGGGGAACAATGAGCAGTTCTTC
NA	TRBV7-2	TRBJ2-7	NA	CASSFGGLPYEQYF	TGTGCCAGCAGCTTCGGAGGATTACCCTACGAGCAGTACTTC
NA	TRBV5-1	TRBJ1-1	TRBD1	CASSFGTGDMNTEAFF	TGCGCCAGCAGCTTCGGGACAGGAGACATGAACACTGAAGCTTTCTTT
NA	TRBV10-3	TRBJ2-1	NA	CAIGGKGRNEQFF	TGTGCCATCGGCGGTAAGGGGCGGAATGAGCAGTTCTTC
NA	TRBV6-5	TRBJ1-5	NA	CASRGGPQPQHF	TGTGCCAGCAGGGGGGGGCCCCAGCCCCAGCATTTT
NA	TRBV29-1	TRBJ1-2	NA	CSVDLGLSGILGYGYTF	TGCAGCGTTGATTTAGGACTCTCTGGGATCCTGGGCTATGGCTACACCTTC
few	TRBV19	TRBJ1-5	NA	CASSITGLNQPQHF	TGTGCCAGTAGTATAACAGGGCTGAATCAGCCCCAGCATTTT
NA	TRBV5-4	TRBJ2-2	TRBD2	CASSFSLAGGQTGELFF	TGTGCCAGCAGCTTCTCACTAGCGGGAGGGCAGACCGGGGAGCTGTTTTTT
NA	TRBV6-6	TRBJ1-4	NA	CASSYGRTNEKLFF	TGTGCCAGCAGTTACGGCAGAACTAATGAAAAACTGTTTTTT
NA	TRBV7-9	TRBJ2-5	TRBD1	CASSDRGKETQYF	TGTGCCAGCAGTGACAGGGGAAAAGAGACCCAGTACTTC
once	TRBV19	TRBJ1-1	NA	CASSQWAGLHTEAFF	TGTGCCAGTAGTCAGTGGGCAGGGTTGCACACTGAAGCTTTCTTT
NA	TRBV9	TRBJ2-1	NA	CASSEGQGGYNEQFF	TGTGCCAGCAGCGAAGGACAAGGGGGCTACAATGAGCAGTTCTTC
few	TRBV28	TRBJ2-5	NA	CASSPGGEETQYF	TGTGCCAGCAGTCCAGGAGGGGAAGAGACCCAGTACTTC
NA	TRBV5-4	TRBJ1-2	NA	CASSPSGSRGYGYTF	TGTGCCAGCAGCCCCTCGGGGAGTAGGGGGTATGGCTACACCTTC
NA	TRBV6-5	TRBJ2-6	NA	CASSRDNSGANVLTF	TGTGCCAGCAGTCGTGACAACTCTGGGGCCAACGTCCTGACTTTC
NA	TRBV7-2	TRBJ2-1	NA	CASSLELTRHEQFF	TGTGCCAGCAGCTTAGAACTAACACGGCATGAGCAGTTCTTC
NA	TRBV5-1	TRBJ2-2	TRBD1	CASSRDSTGELFF	TGCGCCAGCAGCAGGGACAGCACCGGGGAGCTGTTTTTT
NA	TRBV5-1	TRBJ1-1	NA	CASSLAGGNTEAFF	TGCGCCAGCAGCTTGGCCGGGGGGAACACTGAAGCTTTCTTT
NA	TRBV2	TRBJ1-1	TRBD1	CASGPLAGGEMNTEAFF	TGTGCCAGCGGGCCCCTGGCAGGGGGCGAAATGAACACTGAAGCTTTCTTT
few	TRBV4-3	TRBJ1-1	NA	CASSQDTGNTEAFF	TGCGCCAGCAGCCAAGATACAGGTAACACTGAAGCTTTCTTT
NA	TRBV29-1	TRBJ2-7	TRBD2	CSVLAGGYEQYF	TGCAGCGTCCTAGCGGGAGGCTACGAGCAGTACTTC